This TCR beta chain was sequenced during a study of human T cells and chemical hapten exposure (dated by TCRdb to the early 2020s). Background for the entire study: For sensitization, 2% DPC in acetone was applied to an approximately 2 cm by approximately 2 cm area of upper inner arm skin. Throughout the study period of around 25 weeks, patients also received therapeutic DPC doses to the scalp every week. Patch tests used Finn chambers with 0.01% DPC on the upper back, scored after 6 days by International Contact Dermatitis Research Group standards. Alopecia areata with under or over 50% scalp involvement, alopecia totalis and alopecia universalis were represented in the patient cohort, which was mostly female. Libraries were combined into a pool for sequencing, and differences in TCR yield between samples came mainly from small differences in library volumes within the pool. Peripheral blood TCR repertoire changes were tracked in vivo in alopecia patients during primary and secondary sensitization to the hapten diphenylcyclopropenone (DPC). Blood was sampled from patients pre-sensitization (week 0) and at 2, 6 and about 24 weeks after DPC sensitization. Some 29 alopecia patients gave blood for TCR sequencing at one to four time points (pre-sensitization, 2, 6 and 24 weeks). What the work shows at the level of the full study, not this receptor alone: Compared with pre-sensitization or healthy control sets, expanded TCRs formed significantly more large CDR3 similarity clusters, which is consistent with antigen-driven responses. DPC sensitization did not change the number of TCRs with a frequency above 1 in 1000, and there was no evidence of changes in global repertoire structure. After repeated subsampling, the strength of the expansion versus patch-test correlation and the threshold at which it became significant changed. Patch test score correlated positively with the number of PT1 expanded TCRs, reaching significance at thresholds 8, 16 and 32 but not at 4. Alopecia, a presumed autoimmune disease, was present in all patients, so the immune response of the patients might differ from that of healthy individuals.

As to this clonotype: This clone's antigen is unknown. Base qualities are not recorded, but no much larger clone differs from it by a single base.

The meaning of the sample's time point label: pre-sensitization, week 0. This specimen's treatment or condition label, per the study, means: therapeutic diphenylcyclopropenone sensitization with weekly scalp DPC. Blood at each patch-test visit was drawn before the patch test was applied. Eligible patients were aged 18 to 70, diagnosed with alopecia, deemed suitable for DPC therapy, and excluded if pregnant. Total RNA was extracted from unfractionated whole blood that had been collected in Tempus Blood RNA tubes. CDR1 and CDR2 were assigned from the germline V gene (reference sequence) as DFQATT and SNEGSKA. From the cysteine through the phenylalanine, the CDR3 covers 15 amino acids. The DNA shown is the 45-base CDR3, in frame from base 1. The V end gives up 6 bases and the J end 7 bases, leaving 16 bases in the junction not matched to a gene. Libraries were made using RACE. The sample was run on a NextSeq 500. Library preparation attached unique molecular identifiers to individual cDNA molecules for quantitative, reproducible TCR counting. From each blood RNA sample, both TCR alpha and TCR beta chains were sequenced. Concerning the study's data processing: Samples had a median of around 92,000 TCRs, with a range from about 23,224 to 690,600. V, J and CDR3 annotation of the TCR reads was performed with the Decombinator software suite. To make PS versus PT1 abundance plots, every sample was subsampled to the same number of TCRs (28,000). Expanded TCRs were defined as absent before sensitization and observed at least eight times at the 2-week time point. The public reads were run again by TCRdb, first through fastp at Q25 and then through MiXCR, and only productive beta chains were kept. Rows with a matching CDR3 protein are joined into one entry that keeps the most common DNA and genes. None of the V and J calls come from the authors' own analysis; TCRdb made them. This sample comprises approximately 180,000 distinct CDR3 sequences, about 31% of them detected only once. Under 3% of the sample belongs to the ten largest clones.

Recombination linked TRBV20-1 to TRBJ1-2; a stretch of 8 junction bases matches TRBD1. Sequenced here: whole blood, sampled in connection with sensitization to the hapten diphenylcyclopropenone (DPC). This clonotype was sampled from a woman in her 30s with alopecia areata. Some clones in this sample may be carry-over from other donors' samples. The bases read TGCAGTGCCTACTCCCTCTCATCGGGACAGGTTGGCTACACCTTC. It specifies CSAYSLSSGQVGYTF.